The clone carrying this T cell receptor beta chain showed up just a few times. The primer mix had 60 Vbeta and 13 Jbeta primers. Clones were sequenced by immunoSEQ multiplex PCR, and TCRdb holds only the in-frame ones, with some missing. The sample consists of some 200,000 clones, 75% to 85% of them appearing once. This sample was included in a study of cytomegalovirus exposure and HLA in healthy donors. V lost 7 bases to trimming and J lost 4 bases, with 19 bases between them. The CDR3 length is 15 residues. CDR1 LNHDA and CDR2 SQIVND come from the germline V gene (reference sequence). The V gene is TRBV19, the J gene TRBJ1-1; no clear D. This sequence was found in a boy younger than 18 in good health and CMV-seronegative. Material for sequencing was PBMCs. DNA of the CDR3: TGTGCCAGTAACACTAAACACCGGGATGGCACTGAAGCTTTCTTT. Its protein is CASNTKHRDGTEAFF.